The 17 T cell receptor beta chains reported below all come from one sample, sequenced in a study of blood T cell repertoires in COVID-19. Measured with immunoSEQ multiplex PCR; TCRdb has only the in-frame clones, and not every one. The repertoire has hundreds of thousands of clones, around 86% of them found once; the top ten carry more than 2.5%. The sequencing sample was made of peripheral blood. The receptors were sampled from a man aged 60 to 75 with acute or convalescent COVID-19.

This clone occurred once. The V and J genes are TRBV6-5 and TRBJ1-1; D perhaps matches TRBD1 (5 bases). Germline V gene lookup returns CDR1 MNHEY and CDR2 SVGAGI. The CDR3 is 14 residues long. Trimming removed 4 bases at V and 3 bases at J, with 12 bases between. DNA of the CDR3: TGTGCCAGCAGTTCGGGTTCGGGGGACACTGAAGCTTTCTTT. Residues: CASSSGSGDTEAFF.

V usage is TRBV27 and J usage is TRBJ2-7, with 7 bases fitting TRBD1. There are 14 residues in the CDR3. The ends lost 5 bases at V and 2 bases at J; junction bases unmatched: 6. CDR1 and CDR2 (germline): MNHEY, SMNVEV (reference sequence). The CDR3, as DNA: TGTGCCAGCAGTACCTGGGACAGAACCTACGAGCAGTACTTC. This gives the protein CASSTWDRTYEQYF.

J is TRBJ2-2 and V is TRBV9; unclear D gene. The V and J ends lost 4 bases and 0 bases respectively, with 16 bases between them. The CDR3 extends over 17 amino acids. Germline V gives CDR1 SGDLS, CDR2 YYNGEE. The CDR3, as DNA: TGTGCCAGCAGCCCACAGACATCACCCGCGAACACCGGGGAGCTGTTTTTT. Translating it yields CASSPQTSPANTGELFF.

The chain employs TRBV27 and TRBJ2-7, with 10 bases aligning to TRBD1. Trimming removed 6 bases from V and 7 bases from J; junction bases left unmatched: 12. The CDR3 is 15 residues long. Germline V gives CDR1 MNHEY, CDR2 SMNVEV (reference sequence). CDR3 DNA sequence: TGTGCCAGCAGAGGACCGGGACAGGGGAGAAGGGAGCAGTACTTC. As protein: CASRGPGQGRREQYF.

The chain joins TRBV29-1 to TRBJ2-7; weak D call: TRBD1 (5 bases). Trimming took 4 bases from V and 3 from J, leaving 16 bases between them. Germline CDR1 is SQVTM and CDR2 is ANQGSEA. This CDR3 region has 14 residues. CDR3 sequence reads: CSVAALQGNYEQYF. For the CDR3, the DNA is TGCAGCGTTGCTGCGCTTCAGGGAAACTACGAGCAGTACTTC.

This clone was seen more than once but under ten times. The rearrangement uses TRBV29-1 and TRBJ1-1; TRBD1 matches at 7 bases. CDR1 SQVTM and CDR2 ANQGSEA come from the germline V gene. V lost 4 bases and J lost 1; bases outside the gene matches: 3. The CDR3 loop spans 13 amino acids. CDR3 amino acids: CSVADRPNTEAFF. The CDR3 region has the DNA TGCAGCGTTGCGGACAGGCCGAACACTGAAGCTTTCTTT.

The rearrangement uses TRBV15 and TRBJ1-4; 10 bases are shared with TRBD1. Germline CDR1 reads LNHNV; CDR2 reads YYDKDF (reference sequence). This CDR3 has 16 residues. Losses at the gene ends were 3 bases for V and 6 bases for J; bases not matched to a gene: 7. The CDR3 nucleotides are TGTGCCACCAGCAGGGTGACAGGGGGCGCTGATGAAAAACTGTTTTTT. Encoded protein: CATSRVTGGADEKLFF.

The chain couples TRBV5-6 to TRBJ2-5; weak D call: TRBD1 (5 bases). Germline V gives CDR1 SGHDT, CDR2 YYEEEE. Trimming removed 0 bases at V and 0 bases at J, with 9 bases between. This CDR3 comprises 15 residues. The CDR3 reads CASSLGTPYQETQYF. In DNA, the CDR3 is TGTGCCAGCAGCTTGGGGACACCGTACCAAGAGACCCAGTACTTC. Looking up the rest from reference TRBV5-6 and TRBJ2-5 gives the full variable domain: DAGVTQSPTHLIKTRGQQVTLRCSPKSGHDTVSWYQQALGQGPQFIFQYYEEEERQRGNFPDRFSGHQFPNYSSELNVNALLLGDSALYLCASSLGTPYQETQYFGPGTRLLVL.

V is TRBV5-1 and J is TRBJ1-3; D not certain. Trimming shortened V by 4 bases and J by 0 bases, and 26 bases separated the two germline ends. This CDR3 has 20 amino acids. CDR1 SGHRS and CDR2 YFSETQ come from the germline V gene. The CDR3 spells CASSPGVRSGTSASGNTIYF. The CDR3 DNA reads TGCGCCAGCAGCCCCGGGGTAAGGTCAGGAACCAGCGCCTCTGGAAACACCATATATTTT.

The rearrangement uses TRBV14 and TRBJ1-2, with 8 bases identical to TRBD1. V was clipped by 6 bases and J by 3 bases; unmatched bases: 3. CDR1 is SGHDN, CDR2 FVKESK, per germline. This CDR3 has 13 amino acids. For the CDR3, the DNA is TGTGCCAGCAGACCGACAGGGGACTATGGCTACACCTTC. Protein sequence: CASRPTGDYGYTF.

The J gene is TRBJ2-3, the V gene TRBV5-6; 11 bases match TRBD1. V trimming: 1 base; J trimming: 6 bases; junction bases outside the gene matches: 10. CDR3 size: 17 residues. Germline CDR1 SGHDT, CDR2 YYEEEE. This chain's CDR3 is CASSLLHGQGATDTQYF. The CDR3 DNA reads TGTGCCAGCAGCTTGCTACACGGACAGGGGGCAACCGATACGCAGTATTTT.

The chain is built from TRBV5-8 and TRBJ1-5; possible D gene TRBD1, 5 bases. The CDR3 has 18 residues. Germline CDR1 reads SGHTS; CDR2 reads YDEGEE. V was clipped by 4 bases and J by 0 bases, with 20 bases between them. CDR3 in DNA: TGTGCCAGCAGCCTCCTAATGACAGCCGGGTTTAGCAATCAGCCCCAGCATTTT. It encodes CASSLLMTAGFSNQPQHF.

V is TRBV12-3 or TRBV12-4 and J is TRBJ1-1, with a weak D call TRBD1 (6 bases). The CDR3 loop spans 12 amino acids. V dropped 4 bases and J dropped 8 bases, with 11 bases sitting between them. CDR3 bases: TGTGCCAGCAGTTATGGGGGGGGCGAAGCTTTCTTT. It specifies CASSYGGGEAFF.

The V call is TRBV29-1, the J call TRBJ2-7, with 9 nucleotides matching TRBD1. Trimming cost V 7 bases and J 5 bases; bases outside gene matches: 9. Germline V gene sequence: CDR1 SQVTM, CDR2 ANQGSEA. The CDR3 totals 13 residues. The CDR3: CSALRGQGNEQYF. CDR3 coding DNA: TGCAGCGCCCTGAGGGGACAGGGAAACGAGCAGTACTTC.

The V gene is TRBV9, the J gene TRBJ1-2; D may be TRBD1 (6 bases). Trimming left V 1 base short and J 4 bases short, with 11 bases between. The CDR3 runs to 14 residues. From germline, CDR1 is SGDLS and CDR2 YYNGEE. The CDR3 spells CASSVSGGVYGYTF. CDR3 bases: TGTGCCAGCAGCGTATCTGGGGGCGTCTATGGCTACACCTTC.

The chain joins TRBV6-4 to TRBJ2-3, with TRBD2 matching 9 bases. The CDR3 runs to 14 residues. CDR1 and CDR2 from the germline V gene are MRHNA and SNTAGT. V dropped 5 bases and J dropped 6; count of bases not matched to a gene: 6. CDR3 in amino acids: CASSLAGPPDTQYF. CDR3 in DNA: TGTGCCAGCAGTCTAGCGGGGCCCCCGGATACGCAGTATTTT.

This clone turned up a few times. The chain uses TRBV6-5 and TRBJ1-2, with 9 bases lining up with TRBD1. Germline values: CDR1 MNHEY, CDR2 SVGAGI. V was clipped by 7 bases and J by 9 bases; unmatched bases: 9. The CDR3 has 13 amino acids. CDR3 bases: TGTGCCAGCAAGCTAGGGACAGGGAAGAGCTACACCTTC. Encoded protein: CASKLGTGKSYTF.